A single sample gave rise to the 15 T cell receptor beta chains below, sequenced in a study of technical replicates of blood from a handful of donors. The repertoire was sequenced with immunoSEQ multiplex PCR; TCRdb's copy has only in-frame clones and lacks some. Of approximately 75,000 clones in the sample, more than 90% are singletons; the top ten hold around 0.37%. Sequencing was carried out using T cells isolated from PBMCs. These receptors all stem from a human donor in good health.

The count of this clone is one. V gene TRBV6-5 combines with J gene TRBJ2-3, with 10 bases aligning to TRBD2. This CDR3 spans 15 amino acids. The germline gives CDR1 MNHEY, CDR2 SVGAGI. V trimming: 7 bases; J trimming: 6 bases; junction bases outside the gene matches: 10. The CDR3: CASTRIAGGSDTQYF. In DNA form, the CDR3 reads TGTGCCAGCACCAGAATAGCGGGAGGCTCGGATACGCAGTATTTT.

V and J are TRBV11-3 and TRBJ2-1; maybe TRBD1 (6 bases). V was clipped by 0 bases and J by 7 bases, with 22 bases between them. The germline V gene encodes CDR1 SGHNT and CDR2 YENEEA. The CDR3 is 18 residues long. CDR3 in DNA: TGTGCCAGCAGCTTAGATGGCCGCGGATCACAGGGATCGAATGAGCAGTTCTTC. The encoded protein is CASSLDGRGSQGSNEQFF.

The chain employs TRBV7-2 and TRBJ1-2; no clear D gene. Germline-derived CDR1 and CDR2 are SGHTA and FQGNSA. The V end was cut by 3 bases, the J end by 0 bases, with 8 bases between. The CDR3 loop spans 14 amino acids. The CDR3 coding sequence is TGTGCCAGCAGCTTTAACACCCCTAACTATGGCTACACCTTC. Translation: CASSFNTPNYGYTF. Full variable domain (outside the CDR3, taken from reference TRBV7-2 and TRBJ1-2): GAGVSQSPSNKVTEKGKDVELRCDPISGHTALYWYRQSLGQGLEFLIYFQGNSAPDKSGLPSDRFSAERTGGSVSTLTIQRTQQEDSAVYLCASSFNTPNYGYTFGSGTRLTVV.

The chain joins TRBV2 to TRBJ1-5; D is uncertain. CDR1 is SNHLY, CDR2 FYNNEI, per germline. V lost 7 bases to trimming and J lost 3 bases, with 7 bases between them. The CDR3 loop spans 12 amino acids. The CDR3 DNA follows: TGTGCCAGCAACCGGGACAATCAGCCCCAGCATTTT. It yields the protein CASNRDNQPQHF.

The chain recombines TRBV4-3 with TRBJ2-6; 8 bases are shared with TRBD1. V shed 1 base, J shed 0 bases, and the junction held 8 bases outside the gene matches. The germline V gene encodes CDR1 LGHNA and CDR2 YSLEER. The CDR3 runs 19 residues. CDR3 bases: TGCGCCAGCAGCCAAGCGACCGGGACAGGCATCTCTGGGGCCAACGTCCTGACTTTC. It specifies CASSQATGTGISGANVLTF.

The chain is built from TRBV7-9 and TRBJ2-5; D not certain. V was pared by 5 bases and J by 2 bases, with 12 bases between. The CDR3 is made up of 14 amino acids. Germline CDR1 is SEHNR and CDR2 is FQNEAQ (reference sequence). The CDR3 reads CASSPKYAQETQYF. CDR3 nucleotide sequence: TGTGCCAGCAGCCCTAAATACGCGCAAGAGACCCAGTACTTC.

CDR3 region: CASSQASGAGELFF. The CDR3 nucleotides are TGCGCCAGCAGCCAAGCCTCGGGGGCCGGGGAGCTGTTTTTT. V and J are TRBV4-1 and TRBJ2-2, with a possible D match to TRBD2 (6 bases). Germline V CDR1 and CDR2: MGHRA, YSYEKL. The V gene lost 1 base and the J gene lost 6 bases, with 9 bases spanning the gap. The CDR3 runs to 14 residues.

This clone was detected once. The rearrangement links TRBV27 to TRBJ2-3; 9 nucleotides align to TRBD2. The J segment lost 0 bases and the V segment lost 6 bases, leaving 10 bases of the junction unmatched. The CDR3 extends over 17 amino acids. Germline V gives CDR1 MNHEY, CDR2 SMNVEV (reference sequence). CDR3 residues: CASRLQRLAASTDTQYF. CDR3 DNA: TGTGCCAGCAGACTCCAAAGACTAGCGGCTAGCACAGATACGCAGTATTTT.

Written as DNA, the CDR3 is TGTGCCACGAAGGGTAGCGGGAAAACAGATACGCAGTATTTT. Protein product: CATKGSGKTDTQYF. The chain is built from TRBV10-3 and TRBJ2-3, with TRBD2 matching 8 bases. V was clipped by 10 bases and J by 3 bases; unmatched bases: 9. CDR3 size: 14 residues. Per germline, CDR1 ENHRY and CDR2 SYGVKD.

The chain uses TRBV19 and TRBJ1-1; 7 bases agree with TRBD1. Germline-derived CDR1 and CDR2 are LNHDA and SQIVND (reference sequence). The CDR3 covers 14 residues. V shed 8 bases and J 1 base; nucleotides not matched to a gene: 7. DNA for the CDR3: TGTGCCAGTTTCGACAGGGCGGCGAACACTGAAGCTTTCTTT. Translated: CASFDRAANTEAFF. The complete variable domain, with remaining parts taken from reference TRBV19 and TRBJ1-1, reads DGGITQSPKYLFRKEGQNVTLSCEQNLNHDAMYWYRQDPGQGLRLIYYSQIVNDFQKGDIAEGYSVSREKKESFPLTVTSAQKNPTAFYLCASFDRAANTEAFFGQGTRLTVV.

The chain links TRBV7-3 to TRBJ1-2; the match to TRBD1 covers 7 bases. J lost 5 bases, V lost 3 bases, and 9 bases had no gene match. The length of the CDR3 is 15 residues. Germline CDR1 and CDR2: SGHTA and FQGTGA. In nucleotides, the CDR3 is TGTGCCAGCAGCTTTAACAGGGGTATCACGTATGGCTACACCTTC. It is translated as CASSFNRGITYGYTF.

This chain uses TRBV6-5 with TRBJ2-3; TRBD2 agrees at 7 bases. V was clipped by 2 bases and J by 9 bases; unmatched bases: 5. Per germline, CDR1 MNHEY and CDR2 SVGAGI. The CDR3 runs to 13 residues. This CDR3 is CASSYGRGWTQYF. The CDR3 coding sequence is TGTGCCAGCAGTTACGGGCGGGGGTGGACGCAGTATTTT.

V is TRBV5-1 and J is TRBJ2-1, with 12 bases identical to TRBD2. This CDR3 region has 15 residues. Per the germline V gene, CDR1 is SGHRS and CDR2 is YFSETQ. Trimming took 0 bases from V and 7 from J; bases not matched to a gene: 2. The CDR3 here is CASSLGGTSGNEQFF. Here the CDR3 DNA reads TGCGCCAGCAGCTTGGGGGGGACTAGCGGGAATGAGCAGTTCTTC.

The genes are TRBV6-5 and TRBJ2-5, with 8 bases fitting TRBD2. The V segment lost 8 bases and the J segment 5 bases; nucleotides outside the gene matches: 4. This CDR3 has 12 residues. Germline V gene lookup returns CDR1 MNHEY and CDR2 SVGAGI. Here the CDR3 reads CASGLAYETQYF. The CDR3 nucleotides are TGTGCCAGCGGACTAGCTTACGAGACCCAGTACTTC.

The count of this clone is one. The rearrangement links TRBV7-3 to TRBJ1-1, with a weak D call TRBD1 (6 bases). The V end was cut by 0 bases, the J end by 6 bases, with 14 bases between. Germline values: CDR1 SGHTA, CDR2 FQGTGA. The CDR3 has 15 amino acids. CDR3 bases: TGTGCCAGCAGCTTAACCCTGGGGGCCCCTTCTGAAGCTTTCTTT. Translating gives CASSLTLGAPSEAFF.